These 5 T cell receptor beta chains were sequenced from one sample in a study of low-dose radiotherapy and immunotherapy resistance in tumors. Time point of the sample: after trial treatment. This sample's treatment: LDRT plus nivolumab, ipilimumab, low-dose cyclophosphamide and aspirin (RACIN trial). Alpha- and beta-chain coverage of first-strand cDNA came from TRAV- and TRBV-specific primers. The authors ran 20 PCR cycles to amplify TCRs with a constant-region primer and V-primer adapter. TCRdb independently ran MiXCR on the reads; one entry per CDR3 protein. The data contain around 80,000 distinct CDR3 sequences, about a sixth of them singletons. This material consisted of PBMCs, taken after low-dose radiotherapy plus immunotherapy. Receptors originate from a male donor with prostate cancer.

In this sample, this clonotype turned up many times. The chain combines TRBV3-1 with TRBJ2-2; possible D gene TRBD2, 5 bases. The V end was cut by 5 bases, the J end by 2 bases, with 9 bases between. This CDR3 has 14 residues. Per the germline V gene, CDR1 is LGHDT and CDR2 is YNNKEL (reference sequence). CDR3 sequence: CASSSSTNTGELFF. As DNA, the CDR3 is TGTGCCAGCAGCTCTAGCACCAACACCGGGGAGCTGTTTTTT.

Written as DNA, the CDR3 is TGTGCCAGCAGCTATGGTGGGGGGACGGCCTCCTACGAGCAGTACTTC. Protein product: CASSYGGGTASYEQYF. This sequence joins TRBV7-9 and TRBJ2-7, with a weak D call TRBD2 (6 bases). CDR3 length equals 16 residues. Trimming cost V 4 bases and J 0 bases, with 16 bases left between them. Germline CDR1 is SEHNR and CDR2 is FQNEAQ (reference sequence).

At least ten counts were recorded for this clonotype. V is TRBV18 and J is TRBJ2-1; no definite D call. This CDR3 has 15 amino acids. Germline V gives CDR1 KGHSH, CDR2 LQKENI. The V gene lost 2 bases and the J gene lost 0 bases, with 8 bases spanning the gap. CDR3 amino acids: CASSPDKSSYNEQFF. In DNA form, the CDR3 reads TGTGCCAGCTCACCAGACAAGAGCTCCTACAATGAGCAGTTCTTC.

Many counts were recorded for this clonotype. The gene calls are TRBV28 and TRBJ1-2, with D possibly matching TRBD1 (6 bases). The germline gives CDR1 MDHEN, CDR2 SYDVKM. The V gene lost 6 bases and the J gene lost 4 bases, with 18 bases spanning the gap. CDR3 length: 15 amino acids. As DNA, the CDR3 is TGTGCCAGCAGCAACCCTACAGGGAGTGGCTATGGCTACACCTTC. It encodes CASSNPTGSGYGYTF.

This clonotype appeared many times. The rearrangement joins TRBV20-1 to TRBJ1-1; tentative D call: TRBD1 (6 bases). V was cut by 0 bases and J by 6 bases, with 14 bases left in between. Germline CDR1 and CDR2: DFQATT and SNEGSKA (reference sequence). This CDR3 is built from 14 residues. CDR3 sequence: CSARETGRASEAFF. CDR3 DNA: TGCAGTGCTAGAGAAACAGGGAGGGCGTCTGAAGCTTTCTTT.